The 22 T cell receptor beta chains presented below share a single source sample, sequenced in a study of blood T cell repertoires in COVID-19 (dated by TCRdb to about 2020). Libraries came from the immunoSEQ multiplex PCR assay. What TCRdb holds here is the immuneACCESS table cut down to in-frame rearrangements. Part of the clones is not present; checked against another copy, under half of the missing clones reflect an unresolved V gene, and the others are unexplained. This sample holds roughly 70,000 clones; 70% to 90% were observed only once. Around 3.9% of the sample is held by the ten biggest clonotypes. The source material was peripheral blood. These receptors all stem from a man in his 70s with acute or convalescent COVID-19.

This clone has just one count. The V gene is TRBV3-1 (or the pseudogene TRBV3-2), the J gene TRBJ1-1, with 8 positions matching TRBD1. Germline trimming cut 1 base from V and 4 bases from J; bases unmatched to any gene: 8. Germline CDR1 and CDR2: LGHDT and YNNKEL (reference sequence). The CDR3 length is 16 residues. CDR3 residues: CASSQAPHTGGTEAFF. In DNA, the CDR3 is TGTGCCAGCAGCCAAGCCCCGCATACAGGGGGCACTGAAGCTTTCTTT.

This rearrangement joins TRBV28 to TRBJ2-3, with TRBD1 identical over 9 bases. The CDR3 has 12 amino acids. Germline assignment: CDR1 MDHEN and CDR2 SYDVKM. The V segment lost 5 bases and the J segment 7 bases; nucleotides outside the gene matches: 1. DNA of the CDR3: TGTGCCAGCAGTGGGACAGGGTATACGCAGTATTTT. Its protein product is CASSGTGYTQYF.

Worth noting for this clone: At one boundary the junction diverges from the germline segment, which might be a read error. The J gene is TRBJ2-1, the V gene TRBV15; D might be TRBD2 (5 bases). CDR1 is LNHNV, CDR2 YYDKDF, per germline (reference sequence). The CDR3 extends over 14 amino acids. Here the CDR3 reads CATSRGGGLAGRIF. CDR3 nucleotides: TGTGCCACCAGCAGAGGAGGAGGACTCGCCGGTCGGATCTTC.

This clone was detected a few times. The chain couples TRBV5-5 to TRBJ1-1; D not certain. This CDR3 has 13 amino acids. V was clipped by 4 bases and J by 6 bases, with 13 bases between them. The germline V gene has CDR1 SGHKS and CDR2 YYEKEE (reference sequence). The CDR3 is CASSIEGPAEAFF. DNA of the CDR3: TGTGCCAGCAGCATTGAGGGCCCTGCTGAAGCTTTCTTT.

This chain links TRBV7-3 with TRBJ1-1; D is unresolved. Germline assignment: CDR1 SGHTA and CDR2 FQGTGA. Trimming took off 2 bases at V and 5 bases at J, with 12 bases between the two ends. There are 14 residues in the CDR3. The CDR3 sequence: CASSLLDRGTEAFF. The CDR3 region has the DNA TGTGCCAGCAGCTTACTTGACCGAGGGACTGAAGCTTTCTTT. The full variable domain, completed using reference TRBV7-3 and TRBJ1-1, is GAGVSQTPSNKVTEKGKYVELRCDPISGHTALYWYRQSLGQGPEFLIYFQGTGAADDSGLPNDRFFAVRPEGSVSTLKIQRTERGDSAVYLCASSLLDRGTEAFFGQGTRLTVV.

This rearrangement joins TRBV6-5 to TRBJ1-2, with TRBD1 as a possible D gene (5 bases). This CDR3 comprises 11 residues. Germline lookup yields CDR1 MNHEY and CDR2 SVGAGI. The V and J ends lost 2 bases and 7 bases respectively, with 5 bases between them. The CDR3, as DNA: TGTGCCAGCAGTTACCAGGGTGGCTACACCTTC. Protein sequence: CASSYQGGYTF.

This rearrangement joins TRBV28 to TRBJ1-5, with a weak D call TRBD1 (5 bases). Trimming took 6 bases from V and 6 from J, leaving 15 bases between them. Germline V gene lookup returns CDR1 MDHEN and CDR2 SYDVKM. CDR3 size: 14 residues. The CDR3 loop reads CASRDFQGRQPQHF. CDR3 bases: TGTGCCAGCAGAGACTTTCAGGGTCGTCAGCCCCAGCATTTT.

This chain uses TRBV5-4 with TRBJ2-3; 8 positions agree with TRBD1. This CDR3 has 14 amino acids. Germline loops: CDR1 SGHNT, CDR2 YYREEE (reference sequence). V dropped 2 bases and J dropped 7; count of bases not matched to a gene: 6. The CDR3 spells CASSFLRDRNTQYF. CDR3 DNA: TGTGCCAGCAGCTTCCTCCGGGACAGGAATACGCAGTATTTT.

About this clone: The CDR3 carries no conserved terminal phenylalanine or tryptophan, so it likely arises from a read error. The DNA is omitted, as the CDR3 cannot be located on it reliably, and the CDR3 follows TCRdb's listing. The chain is built from TRBV21-1 and TRBJ2-6; the table's D call of TRBD2 was not tested on the DNA. TRBV21-1 corresponds to a pseudogene. The CDR3 is 9 residues long, counting both termini. The CDR3 protein is CASSPRGRS.

The CDR3 coding sequence is TGCAGCGTTGATACACAGTATTCCTATGGCTACACCTTC. Residues: CSVDTQYSYGYTF. The V gene is TRBV29-1, the J gene TRBJ1-2; D gene ambiguous. With 3 bases removed from V and 4 bases from J, the gap between germline ends came to 12 bases. CDR3 length equals 13 residues. Germline-derived CDR1 and CDR2 are SQVTM and ANQGSEA.

The chain has TRBV7-2 and TRBJ2-7, with no clear D. Germline V gene lookup returns CDR1 SGHTA and CDR2 FQGNSA. CDR3 length equals 14 residues. V lost 1 base and J 0 bases, leaving 7 bases between the germline ends. The CDR3 sequence: CASSLEYSSYEQYF. In DNA, the CDR3 is TGTGCCAGCAGCTTAGAGTATAGCTCCTACGAGCAGTACTTC.

This chain uses TRBV28 with TRBJ2-1; maybe TRBD2 (5 bases). Trimming took off 1 base at V and 9 bases at J, with 13 bases between the two ends. CDR3 length: 14 amino acids. CDR1 and CDR2 (germline): MDHEN, SYDVKM. CDR3 sequence (DNA): TGTGCCAGCAGTTTATTCACGGGAAAGGGTGAGCAGTTCTTC. Amino acid sequence: CASSLFTGKGEQFF.

The chain recombines TRBV19 with TRBJ1-2; unclear D gene. Germline values: CDR1 LNHDA, CDR2 SQIVND (reference sequence). V shed 3 bases and J shed 4 bases, with 15 bases lying between them. The CDR3 has 15 amino acids. The CDR3 loop is CASSIEQQAPYGYTF. CDR3 nucleotides: TGTGCCAGTAGTATTGAACAGCAGGCCCCCTATGGCTACACCTTC.

V usage is TRBV11-2 and J usage is TRBJ2-7; 7 positions match TRBD2. The CDR3 spans 14 residues. V shed 5 bases, J shed 0 bases, and the junction held 4 bases outside the gene matches. Germline values: CDR1 SGHAT, CDR2 FQNNGV. The CDR3 coding sequence is TGTGCCAGCAGCACAATAGCGGGCTCCTACGAGCAGTACTTC. Amino acids: CASSTIAGSYEQYF.

The chain joins TRBV27 to TRBJ1-5; TRBD1 agrees at 7 bases. The CDR3 extends over 18 amino acids. V lost 10 bases to trimming and J lost 1 base; unmatched junction nucleotides: 19. Germline values: CDR1 MNHEY, CDR2 SMNVEV (reference sequence). Written as DNA, the CDR3 is TGTGCCACCCCACAGCCTCGGTTGGGGACAGAGAGCAATCAGCCCCAGCATTTT. The encoded protein is CATPQPRLGTESNQPQHF.

V usage is TRBV6-5 and J usage is TRBJ2-1, with D uncertain. The CDR3 extends over 15 amino acids. Germline V gene lookup returns CDR1 MNHEY and CDR2 SVGAGI. The V gene lost 8 bases and the J gene lost 1 base, with 15 bases spanning the gap. The chain's CDR3 is CASSSVTFSYNEQFF. CDR3 sequence (DNA): TGTGCCAGCTCGTCCGTAACATTTTCCTACAATGAGCAGTTCTTC.

This sequence joins TRBV19 and TRBJ2-5; 7 bases are a match to TRBD2. CDR3 size: 16 residues. Germline V gives CDR1 LNHDA, CDR2 SQIVND (reference sequence). With 3 bases clipped from V and 0 bases from J, the junction kept 7 bases outside the gene matches. The CDR3 DNA reads as TGTGCCAGTAGTATTTCCGGGGAGGGGAACCAAGAGACCCAGTACTTC. It yields the protein CASSISGEGNQETQYF.

The rearrangement joins TRBV5-1 to TRBJ2-7; a weak D match, TRBD2 (6 bases). Trimming cost V 0 bases and J 6 bases, with 10 bases left between them. The CDR3 spans 13 residues. Germline CDR1 is SGHRS and CDR2 is YFSETQ. The CDR3 spells CASSLESGVEQYF. The CDR3 bases are TGCGCCAGCAGCTTGGAGTCGGGAGTCGAGCAGTACTTC.

This chain joins TRBV11-1 and TRBJ2-7; a possible D gene is TRBD2 (5 bases). The CDR3 totals 12 residues. The V and J ends lost 2 bases and 5 bases respectively, with 7 bases between them. Germline CDR1 is SGHAT and CDR2 is FQDESV (reference sequence). CDR3 protein: CASSLNGDEQYF. The CDR3 DNA reads as TGTGCCAGCAGCTTAAACGGGGACGAGCAGTACTTC.

The rearrangement links TRBV18 to TRBJ2-5, with 9 bases matching TRBD2. V lost 4 bases to trimming and J lost 5 bases; unmatched junction nucleotides: 2. Germline V gene data show CDR1 as KGHSH and CDR2 as LQKENI. This CDR3 has 13 amino acids. CDR3 sequence: CASSQGLAETQYF. The DNA of the CDR3 is TGTGCCAGCTCACAAGGACTAGCGGAGACCCAGTACTTC.

This rearrangement joins TRBV12-3 or TRBV12-4 to TRBJ1-1; D gene uncertain. This CDR3 is built from 13 residues. Trimming took off 3 bases at V and 1 base at J, with 6 bases between the two ends. Here the CDR3 DNA reads TGTGCCAGCAGTTTTGCGGGGAACACTGAAGCTTTCTTT. Protein product: CASSFAGNTEAFF.

As DNA, the CDR3 is TGTGCCAGCAGCTATGGGCGGGGTCAGCCCCAGCATTTT. Its protein is CASSYGRGQPQHF. The chain has TRBV7-6 and TRBJ1-5; no clear D gene. The CDR3 spans 13 residues. Germline V CDR1 and CDR2: SGHVS, FNYEAQ. V dropped 4 bases and J dropped 6 bases, with 10 bases sitting between them.